Shown below are 29 T cell receptor beta chains from a single sample sequenced in a study of blood T cells in healthy people across ages. Alongside a J-beta primer mix, a sample-barcoded 5' primer served in a second PCR lasting roughly 7 to 11 cycles. TCRdb used MiXCR to reprocess the 5' RACE reads, holding one entry per CDR3 protein. The sample yields roughly 800,000 distinct CDR3 sequences, about 34% seen once. The material sequenced was blood. These receptors all come from a man younger than 35 in good health.

This chain uses TRBV20-1 with TRBJ1-1; 8 bases fit TRBD1. J lost 6 bases, V lost 6 bases, and 3 bases had no gene match. The CDR3 runs 11 residues. CDR1 and CDR2 (germline): DFQATT, SNEGSKA (reference sequence). In DNA form, the CDR3 reads TGCAGTGCCGACAGGGGCCCTGAAGCTTTCTTT. It translates to CSADRGPEAFF.

V gene TRBV4-2 combines with J gene TRBJ2-7; D is unclear. The CDR3 sequence is 13 residues long. CDR1 and CDR2 (germline): LGHNA, YNFKEQ. The V end lost 0 bases, the J end lost 6 bases, and 9 bases lay between the germline ends. CDR3 nucleotide sequence: TGTGCCAGCAGCCAAGATTTGGAGCTCGAGCAGTACTTC. Its protein product is CASSQDLELEQYF.

This clonotype was seen a few times. At one boundary the junction diverges from the germline segment, which might be a read error. CDR3 DNA sequence: TGTGCAATCACGGCAGGGCAAGGCTACACCTTC. It codes for CAITAGQGYTF. The gene calls are TRBV10-3 and TRBJ1-2, with D possibly matching TRBD1 (5 bases). Per germline, CDR1 ENHRY and CDR2 SYGVKD. This CDR3 region has 11 residues.

The chain has TRBV5-1 and TRBJ2-3; TRBD2 aligns across 7 bases. CDR1 SGHRS and CDR2 YFSETQ come from the germline V gene. The CDR3 runs 17 residues. With V trimmed by 5 bases and J by 3 bases, 15 bases remained unmatched. The CDR3 is CASSLSALAISTDTQYF. The CDR3 DNA reads TGCGCCAGCAGTTTATCGGCACTAGCGATCTCGACAGATACGCAGTATTTT.

This chain links TRBV28 with TRBJ2-7; 9 bases fit TRBD1. This CDR3 has 15 amino acids. CDR1 is MDHEN and CDR2 is SYDVKM in the germline V gene. J lost 1 base, V lost 6 bases, and 7 bases had no gene match. CDR3: CASRRLGQGSYEQYF. The CDR3 DNA follows: TGTGCCAGCAGGCGCCTGGGACAGGGATCCTACGAGCAGTACTTC.

The gene calls are TRBV4-3 and TRBJ2-1; D unresolved. The CDR3 is 15 residues long. Germline V gene lookup returns CDR1 LGHNA and CDR2 YSLEER. V lost 1 base to trimming and J lost 2 bases, with 9 bases between them. The CDR3 spells CASSQGPRTYNEQFF. The DNA for the CDR3 is TGCGCCAGCAGCCAAGGTCCCAGAACCTACAATGAGCAGTTCTTC.

This clonotype was counted a few times. Here the CDR3 DNA reads TGTGCCTGGAGTGTTAAAACTGGGAATAGCAATCAGCCCCAGCATTTT. This sequence encodes CAWSVKTGNSNQPQHF. This chain connects TRBV30 to TRBJ1-5; D is unclear. V lost 0 bases, J lost 0 bases, and 12 bases lay in between. Germline V lookup: CDR1 GTSNPN, CDR2 SVGIG (reference sequence). The CDR3 extends over 16 amino acids.

V gene TRBV7-2 combines with J gene TRBJ1-1; D not resolved. The germline gives CDR1 SGHTA, CDR2 FQGNSA. The CDR3 is 15 amino acids. V lost 1 base to trimming and J lost 2 bases, with 11 bases between them. The CDR3 is CASSLVPPGNTEAFF. The CDR3 region has the DNA TGTGCCAGCAGCTTAGTCCCGCCCGGTAACACTGAAGCTTTCTTT. Drawing the rest from reference TRBV7-2 and TRBJ1-1, the complete variable domain is GAGVSQSPSNKVTEKGKDVELRCDPISGHTALYWYRQSLGQGLEFLIYFQGNSAPDKSGLPSDRFSAERTGGSVSTLTIQRTQQEDSAVYLCASSLVPPGNTEAFFGQGTRLTVV.

The rearrangement uses TRBV3-1 and TRBJ1-2; no clear D gene. With 4 bases removed from V and 4 bases from J, the gap between germline ends came to 10 bases. The CDR3 contains 13 residues. Germline V gene lookup returns CDR1 LGHDT and CDR2 YNNKEL (reference sequence). CDR3 protein: CASSPGPFYGYTF. DNA of the CDR3: TGTGCCAGCAGCCCTGGGCCCTTCTATGGCTACACCTTC.

This clonotype was observed at least ten times. V and J are TRBV12-3 or TRBV12-4 and TRBJ2-1; D remains ambiguous. The CDR3 covers 13 residues. Trimming pared 2 bases from V and 4 bases from J, leaving 6 bases between. CDR3 residues: CASSLMGYNEQFF. CDR3 in DNA: TGTGCCAGCAGTTTAATGGGGTACAATGAGCAGTTCTTC.

Notes on this clonotype: A much larger clonotype is one base distant, so this may be a read error. This rearrangement joins TRBV12-3 or TRBV12-4 to TRBJ2-3, with TRBD1 as a possible D gene (5 bases). The V gene lost 7 bases and the J gene lost 4 bases, with 15 bases spanning the gap. This CDR3 comprises 14 residues. CDR3 sequence (DNA): TGTGCCAGCAACCTTGGGGCTGGGGCAGATACGCAGTATTTT. Protein: CASNLGAGADTQYF.

This clonotype came up many times. The chain combines TRBV4-2 with TRBJ2-7; 7 bases are shared with TRBD2. J was trimmed by 3 bases and V by 0 bases; bases with no gene match: 8. The CDR3 totals 16 residues. Germline V gene lookup returns CDR1 LGHNA and CDR2 YNFKEQ. The CDR3 bases are TGTGCCAGCAGCCAAGATCTAGTGGGGGGGAACTACGAGCAGTACTTC. Translation: CASSQDLVGGNYEQYF.

The V call is TRBV6-5, the J call TRBJ1-1, with D uncertain. The germline V gene encodes CDR1 MNHEY and CDR2 SVGAGI. V was clipped by 11 bases and J by 6 bases, with 13 bases between them. This CDR3 is built from 11 residues. The CDR3 protein is CAAGGMAEAFF. The CDR3 coding sequence is TGTGCCGCGGGTGGGATGGCTGAAGCTTTCTTT.

This clonotype has more than one count but fewer than ten. The chain recombines TRBV5-4 with TRBJ2-1; possibly TRBD2 for D (5 bases). Germline-derived CDR1 and CDR2 are SGHNT and YYREEE (reference sequence). V shed 5 bases and J shed 5 bases, with 14 bases lying between them. This CDR3 contains 14 residues. In DNA form, the CDR3 reads TGTGCCAGCAGAGCGGAACCTACTAACAATGAGCAGTTCTTC. Protein product: CASRAEPTNNEQFF.

This clonotype was detected once. CDR3 sequence: CASSRDAVLRETQYF. CDR3 DNA sequence: TGCGCCAGCAGCCGAGATGCAGTGCTTCGGGAGACCCAGTACTTC. The chain is built from TRBV4-3 and TRBJ2-5; D not resolved. Looked up from germline, CDR1 is LGHNA and CDR2 is YSLEER. The CDR3 is 15 residues long. V was pared by 4 bases and J by 5 bases, with 17 bases between.

This clonotype was counted between two and nine times. The CDR3 spells CASSLNVGRNYEAFF. In DNA form, the CDR3 reads TGTGCCAGCAGCTTAAACGTCGGACGGAACTATGAAGCTTTCTTT. The V and J genes are TRBV7-9 and TRBJ1-1, with D hard to call. Germline V CDR1 and CDR2: SEHNR, FQNEAQ (reference sequence). CDR3 size: 15 residues. The V end lost 2 bases, the J end lost 7 bases, and 17 bases lay between the germline ends.

The chain is built from TRBV9 and TRBJ2-3, with TRBD2 matching 8 bases. This CDR3 has 17 residues. CDR1 and CDR2 (germline): SGDLS, YYNGEE. J lost 4 bases, V lost 3 bases, and 13 bases had no gene match. The CDR3, as DNA: TGTGCCAGCAGCGCGTACCCTCGGGGGGGCCCCGCAGATACGCAGTATTTT. As protein: CASSAYPRGGPADTQYF.

The CDR3 loop reads CASSLGTAGGTQYF. The CDR3 DNA is TGTGCCAGCAGTTTAGGGACAGCTGGGGGGACCCAGTACTTC. V is TRBV12-3 or TRBV12-4 and J is TRBJ2-5, with D possibly matching TRBD1 (6 bases). The V and J ends lost 1 base and 7 bases respectively, with 13 bases between them. The CDR3 is 14 residues long.

This clonotype was seen at least ten times. This chain links TRBV2 with TRBJ2-3, with D perhaps given as TRBD1 or TRBD2 (6 bases each). The CDR3 spans 16 residues. The germline gives CDR1 SNHLY, CDR2 FYNNEI. The germline V and J ends were trimmed by 0 bases and 2 bases, with 12 bases remaining between them. The CDR3 region is CASSEAPRGPTDTQYF. The CDR3 DNA sequence: TGTGCCAGCAGTGAAGCTCCCCGGGGGCCCACAGATACGCAGTATTTT.

This clonotype was seen a handful of times. The chain joins TRBV6-5 to TRBJ1-2, with 7 positions matching TRBD1. The germline CDR1 and CDR2 sequences are MNHEY and SVGAGI. J gave up 8 bases and V 4 bases, and 7 bases lay outside the gene matches. This CDR3 comprises 13 residues. CDR3 nucleotides: TGTGCCAGCAGTTCGGACAGGTGGCTAGGCTACACCTTC. This gives the protein CASSSDRWLGYTF.

This clonotype was observed at least ten times. This chain joins TRBV5-1 and TRBJ2-1; 8 nucleotides match TRBD1. V dropped 4 bases and J dropped 10; count of bases not matched to a gene: 13. The length of the CDR3 is 15 residues. Per germline, CDR1 SGHRS and CDR2 YFSETQ. CDR3 in amino acids: CASSGTQGANPEQFF. The CDR3 coding sequence is TGCGCCAGCAGCGGCACTCAGGGGGCGAATCCAGAGCAGTTCTTC. The variable domain in full, completed from reference TRBV5-1 and TRBJ2-1, reads KAGVTQTPRYLIKTRGQQVTLSCSPISGHRSVSWYQQTPGQGLQFLFEYFSETQRNKGNFPGRFSGRQFSNSRSEMNVSTLELGDSALYLCASSGTQGANPEQFFGPGTRLTVL.

Remarks on this clonotype: A junction end diverges from the germline sequence, so it may reflect a read error. The chain recombines TRBV4-3 with TRBJ2-3, with D perhaps TRBD2 (6 bases). This CDR3 has 16 amino acids. The germline CDR1 and CDR2 sequences are LGHNA and YSLEER. CDR3 DNA sequence: TGCGCCAGCAGCCGAGAGACTAGTGGGGTCACAGATACGCGGTATTTT. It encodes CASSRETSGVTDTRYF.

This clonotype was seen a handful of times. The genes are TRBV27 and TRBJ2-3; no clear D. With 8 bases removed from V and 2 bases from J, the gap between germline ends came to 5 bases. From germline, CDR1 is MNHEY and CDR2 SMNVEV (reference sequence). The CDR3 loop spans 11 amino acids. Here the CDR3 reads CASQYTDTQYF. In DNA, the CDR3 is TGTGCCAGCCAATACACAGATACGCAGTATTTT.

The rearrangement joins TRBV10-3 to TRBJ1-1; TRBD1 matches at 7 bases. The CDR3 totals 16 residues. Germline values: CDR1 ENHRY, CDR2 SYGVKD. V dropped 2 bases and J dropped 0; count of bases not matched to a gene: 6. The CDR3 sequence: CAISENRGKMNTEAFF. In DNA form, the CDR3 reads TGTGCCATCAGTGAGAACAGGGGAAAGATGAACACTGAAGCTTTCTTT.

This clonotype was detected only a few times. The chain uses TRBV7-9 and TRBJ1-2, with D unclear. Germline V gene lookup returns CDR1 SEHNR and CDR2 FQNEAQ (reference sequence). Trimming cost V 6 bases and J 0 bases, with 11 bases left between them. CDR3 size: 14 residues. Written as DNA, the CDR3 is TGTGCCAGCAGAGAAGGCAGTGCTAACTATGGCTACACCTTC. Translated, it gives CASREGSANYGYTF.

This clonotype was found a few times. The chain employs TRBV5-1 and TRBJ1-2; 7 nucleotides match TRBD1. CDR1 is SGHRS and CDR2 is YFSETQ in the germline V gene. The trim removed 4 bases at V and 7 bases at J, leaving 7 bases unmatched. The CDR3 sequence is 13 residues long. Written as DNA, the CDR3 is TGCGCCAGCAGCGGCGACAGGGACGCTGGCTACACCTTC. Its translation is CASSGDRDAGYTF. The full variable domain, completed using reference TRBV5-1 and TRBJ1-2, is KAGVTQTPRYLIKTRGQQVTLSCSPISGHRSVSWYQQTPGQGLQFLFEYFSETQRNKGNFPGRFSGRQFSNSRSEMNVSTLELGDSALYLCASSGDRDAGYTFGSGTRLTVV.

V usage is TRBV6-1 and J usage is TRBJ2-3, with TRBD2 matching over 10 bases. Germline V gene data show CDR1 as MNHNS and CDR2 as SASEGT. The V segment lost 6 bases and the J segment 1 base; nucleotides outside the gene matches: 13. There are 18 residues in the CDR3. The CDR3 spells CASSPTPGTSVRTDTQYF. For the CDR3, the DNA is TGTGCCAGCAGCCCAACCCCGGGGACTAGCGTTCGCACAGATACGCAGTATTTT.

To note about this clonotype: Possible read error: a much larger clone is one base away. The chain carries TRBV29-1 and TRBJ2-1; no clear D. CDR1 and CDR2 (germline): SQVTM, ANQGSEA. CDR3 length: 13 amino acids. The CDR3 bases are TGCAGCGTTCCGTTAGACTCCTACAATGAGCAGGTCTTC. Protein product: CSVPLDSYNEQVF.

This chain links TRBV7-3 with TRBJ2-6; D possibly corresponds to TRBD1 (6 bases). Trimming took 5 bases from V and 2 from J, leaving 16 bases between them. The length of the CDR3 is 17 residues. Germline values: CDR1 SGHTA, CDR2 FQGTGA. CDR3 DNA sequence: TGTGCCAGCAGCGCCTCTTACTCAGGGGCTGGGGCCAACGTCCTGACTTTC. This translates into CASSASYSGAGANVLTF.